The next 31 T cell receptor beta chains were all read from a single sample in a study of T cells in Graves' hyperthyroidism and ophthalmopathy (dated by TCRdb to about 2019). The protocol used for the library was multiplex PCR. The reads were generated on an Illumina HiSeq 2000. The TCR beta CDR3 regions were amplified from the RNA transcripts. The first round of RT-PCR for the TCR CDR3 was performed with the HTBI primer set and the Qiagen OneStep RT-PCR kit. Using fastp trimming at Q25 and MiXCR clonotype assembly, TCRdb reanalyzed the public sequencing data and kept in-frame beta chains. Rows are unified per CDR3 protein, each entry keeping the most common DNA and genes. In all, the sample holds hundreds of thousands of distinct CDR3 sequences, and about 15% of those were seen once. The biggest ten clones account for 15% to 20% of the sample. Sequencing input: blood. The receptors originated from a woman younger than 35 with Graves' ophthalmopathy.

This clonotype was recorded many times. The J gene is TRBJ2-7, the V gene TRBV3-1; 7 positions match TRBD2. With V trimmed by 3 bases and J by 2 bases, 4 bases remained unmatched. The CDR3 length is 14 residues. Looked up from germline, CDR1 is LGHDT and CDR2 is YNNKEL (reference sequence). CDR3 nucleotide sequence: TGTGCCAGCAGCCACCAGCGGGATCCCTACGAGCAGTACTTC. Translating it yields CASSHQRDPYEQYF.

In regard to this clonotype: A much bigger clone sits one base away, suggesting this may be a read error. V gene TRBV5-1 combines with J gene TRBJ2-5, with 7 nucleotides matching TRBD1. The CDR3 spans 16 residues. Looked up from germline, CDR1 is SGHRS and CDR2 is YFSETQ. CDR3 protein: CASSLAPQGIQETEYF. CDR3 nucleotide sequence: TGCGCCAGCAGCTTGGCCCCACAGGGGATCCAAGAGACCGAGTACTTC. Full variable domain (rest looked up from reference TRBV5-1 and TRBJ2-5): KAGVTQTPRYLIKTRGQQVTLSCSPISGHRSVSWYQQTPGQGLQFLFEYFSETQRNKGNFPGRFSGRQFSNSRSEMNVSTLELGDSALYLCASSLAPQGIQETEYFGPGTRLLVL.

This clonotype has ten or more counts. The chain employs TRBV7-2 and TRBJ1-1; D ambiguous. The CDR3 is 13 residues long. The V gene's germline CDR1 is SGHTA and CDR2 FQGNSA. V lost 1 base and J lost 1, with 4 bases in between. CDR3 sequence (DNA): TGTGCCAGCAGCTTAGTCACGAACACTGAAGCTTTCTTT. Protein sequence: CASSLVTNTEAFF.

Concerning this clonotype itself: With a much larger clone just one base away, this may be a read error. This chain connects TRBV12-3 or TRBV12-4 to TRBJ2-7; 11 nucleotides align to TRBD2. This CDR3 has 15 residues. CDR3 sequence: CASSLYSGREYGQYF. The CDR3 DNA reads as TGTGCCAGCAGTCTTTATAGCGGGAGGGAGTACGGGCAGTACTTC.

The chain employs TRBV4-1 and TRBJ1-2; a weak D match, TRBD1 (5 bases). The CDR3 has 16 residues. Germline lookup yields CDR1 MGHRA and CDR2 YSYEKL. Trimming shortened V by 5 bases and J by 2 bases, and 18 bases separated the two germline ends. CDR3 sequence: CASSSRSGTTNYGYTF. The CDR3 bases are TGCGCCAGCAGCTCCCGATCAGGGACCACCAACTATGGCTACACCTTC.

This clonotype was counted between two and nine times. The genes are TRBV6-2 or TRBV6-3 and TRBJ1-5; D not resolved. V was clipped by 0 bases and J by 6 bases, with 9 bases between them. Germline CDR1 reads MNHEY; CDR2 reads SVGEGT. There are 14 residues in the CDR3. The DNA for the CDR3 is TGTGCCAGCAGTTACTCGATCGAGGGTCAGCCCCAGCATTTT. This codes for CASSYSIEGQPQHF.

This clonotype was found a few times. The V call is TRBV9, the J call TRBJ1-2; possible D gene TRBD1, 5 bases. V lost 0 bases and J 6 bases, leaving 18 bases between the germline ends. There are 16 residues in the CDR3. Germline CDR1 reads SGDLS; CDR2 reads YYNGEE. The CDR3 here is CASSVDSRGVRDGYTF. The DNA for the CDR3 is TGTGCCAGCAGCGTAGATTCCCGGGGGGTACGAGATGGCTACACCTTC.

This clonotype has a count of ten or more. CDR3 protein: CASRVSGAKSDTQYF. The CDR3 DNA sequence: TGTGCCAGCAGAGTTAGCGGGGCCAAATCAGATACGCAGTATTTT. The chain has TRBV6-1 and TRBJ2-3; 8 bases map to TRBD2. Germline V gene sequence: CDR1 MNHNS, CDR2 SASEGT. The CDR3 has 15 residues. Losses at the gene ends were 6 bases for V and 4 bases for J; bases not matched to a gene: 9.

This clonotype has at least ten counts. This chain joins TRBV5-1 and TRBJ2-2, with D perhaps matching TRBD1 (6 bases). The V gene lost 2 bases and the J gene lost 5 bases, with 7 bases spanning the gap. The CDR3 is made up of 13 amino acids. The germline gives CDR1 SGHRS, CDR2 YFSETQ. CDR3 in amino acids: CASSLQGTGELFF. The DNA for the CDR3 is TGCGCCAGCAGCTTACAGGGTACCGGGGAGCTGTTTTTT.

V gene TRBV4-1 combines with J gene TRBJ2-5; 8 positions agree with TRBD2. Trimming at V came to 0 bases and at J to 5 bases, leaving 5 bases not matched to a gene. Germline V lookup: CDR1 MGHRA, CDR2 YSYEKL. This CDR3 spans 15 amino acids. In DNA, the CDR3 is TGCGCCAGCAGCCAAGAAGGCGGGGGGCAGGAGACCCAGTACTTC. It is translated as CASSQEGGGQETQYF.

The CDR3 nucleotides read TGTGCCAGCAGCTTAAGGCGGGGGGCTGAAGCTTTCTTT. This translates into CASSLRRGAEAFF. The chain joins TRBV7-3 to TRBJ1-1; weak D call: TRBD1 (5 bases). The germline CDR1 and CDR2 sequences are SGHTA and FQGTGA. CDR3 length: 13 residues. Trimming took off 1 base at V and 6 bases at J, with 9 bases between the two ends.

At least ten counts were recorded for this clonotype. The gene calls are TRBV6-2 or TRBV6-3 and TRBJ2-7; no definite D call. The ends were cut back, 5 bases at V and 5 bases at J, with 13 bases in the middle. The CDR3 runs to 13 residues. Per germline, CDR1 MNHEY and CDR2 SVGEGT. CDR3 loop: CASSRYAEDEQYF. CDR3 DNA sequence: TGTGCCAGCAGTAGATACGCAGAGGACGAGCAGTACTTC.

In this sample, this clonotype turned up many times. The J gene is TRBJ2-3, the V gene TRBV11-2; possibly TRBD1 or TRBD2 for D (6 bases each). Germline V lookup: CDR1 SGHAT, CDR2 FQNNGV. CDR3 length: 15 residues. V lost 5 bases to trimming and J lost 2 bases, with 14 bases between them. CDR3 sequence: CASSLRGHTTDTQYF. The CDR3, as DNA: TGTGCCAGCAGCCTCCGGGGGCACACCACAGATACGCAGTATTTT. Variable domain in full (rest from reference TRBV11-2 and TRBJ2-3): EAGVAQSPRYKIIEKRQSVAFWCNPISGHATLYWYQQILGQGPKLLIQFQNNGVVDDSQLPKDRFSAERLKGVDSTLKIQPAKLEDSAVYLCASSLRGHTTDTQYFGPGTRLTVL.

This clonotype has ten or more counts. The chain couples TRBV7-2 to TRBJ1-1, with D possibly being TRBD1 (5 bases). Looked up from germline, CDR1 is SGHTA and CDR2 is FQGNSA. The CDR3 has 15 amino acids. V was shortened by 5 bases and J by 0 bases, with 13 bases between the two germline ends. The CDR3 sequence is CASSGQGWVNTEAFF. The CDR3 nucleotides are TGTGCCAGCAGCGGGCAGGGTTGGGTGAACACTGAAGCTTTCTTT.

This clonotype has a count of ten or more. V gene TRBV30 combines with J gene TRBJ1-4; D is unclear. V shed 4 bases and J shed 8 bases, with 14 bases lying between them. This CDR3 has 13 residues. Germline V lookup: CDR1 GTSNPN, CDR2 SVGIG (reference sequence). CDR3: CAWTTTLREKLFF. CDR3 DNA: TGTGCCTGGACCACAACCCTGAGGGAAAAACTGTTTTTT.

The chain recombines TRBV18 with TRBJ2-7, with D possibly TRBD2 on 5 matching bases. The CDR3 has 12 amino acids. Germline V gene data show CDR1 as KGHSH and CDR2 as LQKENI. The V end was cut by 2 bases, the J end by 9 bases, with 11 bases between. CDR3 sequence reads: CASSPSGGGQYF. The CDR3 DNA reads TGTGCCAGCTCACCATCCGGAGGAGGGCAGTACTTC.

This clonotype has a count of ten or more. The chain joins TRBV2 to TRBJ1-5, with D possibly being TRBD1 (5 bases). The V and J ends lost 2 bases and 0 bases respectively, with 14 bases between them. Germline-derived CDR1 and CDR2 are SNHLY and FYNNEI. This CDR3 is built from 17 residues. The CDR3 nucleotides are TGTGCCAGCAGTGAATTTTTTTCGCAGGGTAGCAATCAGCCCCAGCATTTT. Protein sequence: CASSEFFSQGSNQPQHF.

With regard to this clonotype: A much larger clone lies one base from this, so it may be a read error. V is TRBV2 and J is TRBJ1-1; perhaps TRBD1 as D (5 bases). CDR3 length: 13 amino acids. Germline assignment: CDR1 SNHLY and CDR2 FYNNEI. This CDR3 is CASRWGDYTKAFF. The CDR3 bases are TGTGCCAGCAGATGGGGGGACTACACTAAAGCTTTCTTT.

The rearrangement joins TRBV15 to TRBJ2-7; 9 bases align to TRBD1. With V trimmed by 10 bases and J by 5 bases, 12 bases remained unmatched. From germline, CDR1 is LNHNV and CDR2 YYDKDF (reference sequence). The CDR3 sequence is 14 residues long. Here the CDR3 DNA reads TGTGCCAGGAATTCACGCGGGGACAGGGACGAGCAGTACTTC. Encoded protein: CARNSRGDRDEQYF. Full variable domain (outside the CDR3, taken from reference TRBV15 and TRBJ2-7): DAMVIQNPRYQVTQFGKPVTLSCSQTLNHNVMYWYQQKSSQAPKLLFHYYDKDFNNEADTPDNFQSRRPNTSFCFLDIRSPGLGDTAMYLCARNSRGDRDEQYFGPGTRLTVT.

This clonotype was seen ten or more times. The V gene is TRBV9, the J gene TRBJ2-7; no firm D call. CDR3 length: 12 residues. Trimming pared 2 bases from V and 3 bases from J, leaving 6 bases between. Germline loops: CDR1 SGDLS, CDR2 YYNGEE. Here the CDR3 reads CASSVSDYEQYF. In nucleotides, the CDR3 is TGTGCCAGCAGCGTTTCGGACTACGAGCAGTACTTC.

The J gene is TRBJ2-3, the V gene TRBV5-6, with 8 bases that match TRBD2. The CDR3 is 15 amino acids. CDR1 SGHDT and CDR2 YYEEEE come from the germline V gene. V was pared by 2 bases and J by 1 base, with 3 bases of the junction left unmatched. As DNA, the CDR3 is TGTGCCAGCAGCTTCAAGACTAGCGGCACAGATACGCAGTATTTT. It codes for CASSFKTSGTDTQYF.

V is TRBV24-1 and J is TRBJ2-1; D possibly uses TRBD1 or TRBD2 (6 bases each). V was clipped by 8 bases and J by 5 bases, with 9 bases between them. This CDR3 is 12 amino acids long. Per germline, CDR1 KGHDR and CDR2 SFDVKD. The CDR3 loop is CATTGAHNEQFF. CDR3 sequence (DNA): TGTGCCACCACGGGGGCGCACAATGAGCAGTTCTTC.

This chain joins TRBV20-1 and TRBJ2-7; a possible D gene is TRBD2 (7 bases). Looked up from germline, CDR1 is DFQATT and CDR2 is SNEGSKA (reference sequence). Deletions cut 8 bases from V and 3 bases from J, with 17 bases between. The CDR3 loop spans 13 amino acids. CDR3: CSTNRGANYEQYF. DNA for the CDR3: TGCAGTACCAACCGGGGGGCTAACTACGAGCAGTACTTC.

This clonotype was detected only a few times. The chain uses TRBV19 and TRBJ1-1; the D is unclear. V lost 0 bases, J lost 1 base, and 6 bases lay in between. This CDR3 region has 14 residues. The V gene's germline CDR1 is LNHDA and CDR2 SQIVND (reference sequence). CDR3 region: CASSIDISNTEAFF. CDR3 DNA: TGTGCCAGTAGTATAGACATTTCGAACACTGAAGCTTTCTTT. The full variable domain, its missing parts supplied by reference TRBV19 and TRBJ1-1, is DGGITQSPKYLFRKEGQNVTLSCEQNLNHDAMYWYRQDPGQGLRLIYYSQIVNDFQKGDIAEGYSVSREKKESFPLTVTSAQKNPTAFYLCASSIDISNTEAFFGQGTRLTVV.

The CDR3 DNA sequence: TGTGCCACCGATAATGCGGGACCCAGTGTAAATACGCAGTATTTT. Translated: CATDNAGPSVNTQYF. V and J are TRBV6-2 or TRBV6-3 and TRBJ2-3; D is possibly TRBD2 (6 bases). Germline V gene data show CDR1 as MNHEY and CDR2 as SVGEGT. The V gene lost 10 bases and the J gene lost 7 bases, with 24 bases spanning the gap. CDR3 length: 15 amino acids.

This clonotype has ten or more counts. The rearrangement uses TRBV4-1 and TRBJ2-3, with 8 bases lining up with TRBD2. The CDR3 is 16 residues long. With V trimmed by 5 bases and J by 0 bases, 7 bases remained unmatched. CDR1 and CDR2 (germline): MGHRA, YSYEKL. CDR3 sequence reads: CASSLTTSESTDTQYF. In DNA, the CDR3 is TGCGCCAGCAGCTTAACGACTAGCGAGAGCACAGATACGCAGTATTTT.

This chain joins TRBV5-8 and TRBJ2-2; no firm D call. V lost 2 bases to trimming and J lost 7 bases, with 12 bases between them. CDR1 SGHTS and CDR2 YDEGEE come from the germline V gene. This CDR3 comprises 14 residues. The CDR3 DNA reads TGTGCCAGCAGCTTACAGCGCGGCTTCGGGGAGCTGTTTTTT. Its protein is CASSLQRGFGELFF.

The chain carries TRBV27 and TRBJ2-7; no reliable D call. This CDR3 is 15 amino acids long. Trimming pared 3 bases from V and 1 base from J, leaving 13 bases between. Germline V CDR1 and CDR2: MNHEY, SMNVEV (reference sequence). The CDR3 DNA reads as TGTGCCAGCAGTTTGCCGGGCGGAACATCCTACGAGCAGTACTTC. This gives the protein CASSLPGGTSYEQYF.

This clonotype appeared a few times. The chain couples TRBV5-4 to TRBJ2-3, with D possibly being TRBD2 (6 bases). V was trimmed by 5 bases and J by 3 bases, leaving 13 bases between them. This CDR3 spans 14 amino acids. Per the germline V gene, CDR1 is SGHNT and CDR2 is YYREEE (reference sequence). The CDR3 spells CASSSSEVTDTQYF. The DNA for the CDR3 is TGTGCCAGCAGTTCTAGCGAGGTTACAGATACGCAGTATTTT.

This clonotype was seen ten or more times. The rearrangement uses TRBV20-1 and TRBJ2-7, with 10 bases matching TRBD2. The CDR3 totals 15 residues. The V segment lost 0 bases and the J segment 3 bases; nucleotides outside the gene matches: 5. From germline, CDR1 is DFQATT and CDR2 SNEGSKA (reference sequence). The CDR3 sequence: CSARDSGRNIYEQYF. As DNA, the CDR3 is TGCAGTGCTAGAGATAGCGGGAGGAACATCTACGAGCAGTACTTC.

This clonotype has more than one count but fewer than ten. The chain employs TRBV7-8 and TRBJ1-3; TRBD1 might be the D (6 bases). This CDR3 is built from 15 residues. Between the trimmed V and J ends, which lost 2 bases and 3 bases, there was a span of 11 bases. Germline CDR1 and CDR2: SGHVS and FQNEAQ. The CDR3 loop reads CASSLRGASGNTIYF. CDR3 in DNA: TGTGCCAGCAGCTTACGGGGGGCAAGTGGAAACACCATATATTTT.